This entry lists 10 T cell receptor beta chains sequenced from one sample in a study of Ad26.COV2.S vaccination and SARS-CoV-2 variants. Sequenced by immunoSEQ multiplex PCR; TCRdb stores in-frame clones only, minus some. The data show roughly 40,000 clones, roughly four fifths seen once. The sample in question was peripheral blood, obtained after recovery from COVID-19. The receptor set was obtained from a human donor who had recovered from COVID-19.

V usage is TRBV9 and J usage is TRBJ1-1; D is undetermined. The germline V gene has CDR1 SGDLS and CDR2 YYNGEE. The V end lost 0 bases, the J end lost 3 bases, and 9 bases lay between the germline ends. The CDR3 has 14 amino acids. The CDR3 sequence is CASSVGDLDTEAFF. CDR3 nucleotide sequence: TGTGCCAGCAGCGTAGGGGATTTAGACACTGAAGCTTTCTTT.

This clone was observed a handful of times. The rearrangement joins TRBV6-1 to TRBJ1-5; tentative D call: TRBD1 (5 bases). Trimming removed 2 bases from V and 10 bases from J, with 15 bases in between. The V gene's germline CDR1 is MNHNS and CDR2 SASEGT. The CDR3 extends over 14 amino acids. The CDR3 DNA sequence: TGTGCCAGCAGTGAACCTGGGGGGATATTACCCCAGCATTTT. It yields the protein CASSEPGGILPQHF.

CDR3: CASSPAGYQETQYF. The CDR3 nucleotides are TGTGCCAGCAGCCCGGCCGGGTATCAAGAGACCCAGTACTTC. This chain links TRBV5-6 with TRBJ2-5; D ambiguous. With 4 bases removed from V and 2 bases from J, the gap between germline ends came to 12 bases. This CDR3 is built from 14 residues. Germline V gene sequence: CDR1 SGHDT, CDR2 YYEEEE.

CDR3 region: CASSPTRGKGYGYTF. The CDR3 DNA is TGTGCCAGCAGCCCGACCAGGGGTAAGGGCTATGGCTACACCTTC. The chain is built from TRBV11-2 and TRBJ1-2; TRBD1 is a possible D gene (6 bases). CDR3 size: 15 residues. Germline V gives CDR1 SGHAT, CDR2 FQNNGV. The ends were cut back, 5 bases at V and 4 bases at J, with 17 bases in the middle.

This clone has only a few counts. This sequence joins TRBV6-2 or TRBV6-3 and TRBJ1-2; D gene ambiguous. The CDR3 has 13 amino acids. CDR1 is MNHEY and CDR2 is SVGEGT in the germline V gene. Trimming stripped 4 bases from V and 8 bases from J, with 14 bases between. CDR3 coding DNA: TGTGCCAGCAGTTTCCCACGGGAGTCGGGCTACACCTTC. This codes for CASSFPRESGYTF.

The chain carries TRBV6-5 and TRBJ1-1; 7 positions agree with TRBD1. This CDR3 comprises 15 residues. CDR1 and CDR2 (germline): MNHEY, SVGAGI. The ends lost 0 bases at V and 4 bases at J; junction bases unmatched: 5. CDR3 amino acids: CASSYSKGAGTEAFF. As DNA, the CDR3 is TGTGCCAGCAGTTACTCGAAGGGGGCTGGCACTGAAGCTTTCTTT.

This clone was detected a few times. The chain carries TRBV7-9 and TRBJ1-2, with a possible D match to TRBD1 (5 bases). The V gene lost 5 bases and the J gene lost 7 bases, with 20 bases spanning the gap. The CDR3 consists of 15 residues. Looked up from germline, CDR1 is SEHNR and CDR2 is FQNEAQ (reference sequence). DNA of the CDR3: TGTGCCAGCAGCCCCGCCGATGGGGCCTGGGGTGGCTACACCTTC. Its translation is CASSPADGAWGGYTF.

The count of this clone is one. The chain employs TRBV12-3 or TRBV12-4 and TRBJ2-3, with 7 bases identical to TRBD2. The CDR3 is 12 residues long. Trimming took 7 bases from V and 2 from J; bases not matched to a gene: 0. The CDR3 DNA reads TGTGCCAGCAAGCGGGACACAGATACGCAGTATTTT. This codes for CASKRDTDTQYF.

The chain is built from TRBV7-9 and TRBJ2-1; no firm D call. CDR1 and CDR2 (germline): SEHNR, FQNEAQ (reference sequence). V was cut by 3 bases and J by 5 bases, with 14 bases left in between. The CDR3 is made up of 15 amino acids. CDR3 sequence: CASSLVGRNNNEQFF. The CDR3 nucleotides read TGTGCCAGCAGCTTGGTCGGACGAAACAACAATGAGCAGTTCTTC.

This clone was found a few times. The chain recombines TRBV6-5 with TRBJ2-7; TRBD2 aligns across 16 bases. The CDR3 has 15 residues. V dropped 2 bases and J dropped 7; count of bases not matched to a gene: 2. Germline V gives CDR1 MNHEY, CDR2 SVGAGI. The CDR3 DNA sequence: TGTGCCAGCAGTTACGGGGGACTAGCGGGAGGGGAGCAGTACTTC. Translating gives CASSYGGLAGGEQYF.